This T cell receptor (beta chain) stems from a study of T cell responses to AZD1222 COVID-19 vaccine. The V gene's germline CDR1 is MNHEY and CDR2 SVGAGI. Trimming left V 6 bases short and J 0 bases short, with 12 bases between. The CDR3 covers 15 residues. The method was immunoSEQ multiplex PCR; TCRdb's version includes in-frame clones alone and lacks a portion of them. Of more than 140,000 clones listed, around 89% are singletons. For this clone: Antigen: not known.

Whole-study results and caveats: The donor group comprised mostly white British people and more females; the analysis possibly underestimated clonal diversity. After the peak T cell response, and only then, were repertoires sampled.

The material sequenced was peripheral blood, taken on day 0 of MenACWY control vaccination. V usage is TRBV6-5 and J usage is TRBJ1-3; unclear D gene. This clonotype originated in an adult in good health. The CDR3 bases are TGTGCCAGCAGCGTCCGACTGGACTCTGGAAACACCATATATTTT. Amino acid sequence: CASSVRLDSGNTIYF.